The subject of this entry is one TCR beta chain. The germline V and J ends were trimmed by 8 bases and 0 bases, with 13 bases remaining between them. Germline V lookup: CDR1 LNHDA, CDR2 SQIVND (reference sequence). This CDR3 is 14 amino acids long. The data stem from a study of blood T cell repertoires in COVID-19. The table came from immunoSEQ multiplex PCR; TCRdb's copy has only in-frame clones and leaves some out. The sample lists 180,000 or so clones; about 86% were seen once. The rearrangement joins TRBV19 to TRBJ1-1; D is ambiguous. The origin of this receptor is a man between 18 and 29 years old with acute or convalescent COVID-19. Material for sequencing was peripheral blood. CDR3 protein: CASSPALLNTEAFF. The DNA for the CDR3 is TGTGCCAGTTCCCCGGCACTACTGAACACTGAAGCTTTCTTT.